The following is a T cell receptor beta chain sequence with its context. Doses given second, at about 4 or about 12 weeks, were pooled. Sequenced by immunoSEQ multiplex PCR; TCRdb stores in-frame clones only, minus some. This sample has 40,000 to 55,000 clones, with 80% to 90% found just once. The data originate from a study of T cell responses to AZD1222 COVID-19 vaccine. Germline V gene data show CDR1 as WSHSY and CDR2 as SAAADI. This CDR3 has 15 amino acids. The junction had 3 bases not matched to a gene; V was cut back by 0 bases and J by 4 bases. Specimen: peripheral blood, collected 28 days after the second AZD1222 dose. The origin of this receptor is an adult who received the AZD1222 COVID-19 vaccine. This sequence joins TRBV10-2 and TRBJ1-2; 9 nucleotides align to TRBD1. CDR3: CASSESDRGIYGYTF. The CDR3 coding sequence is TGCGCCAGCAGTGAGTCCGACAGGGGGATCTATGGCTACACCTTC.